The next 16 T cell receptor beta chains were all read from a single sample in a study of technical replicates of blood from a handful of donors. Sequencing was performed with immunoSEQ multiplex PCR; in TCRdb, only in-frame clones are kept and a portion is missing. The sample has more than 65,000 clones, approximately 94% seen once. Sequences were obtained from T cells isolated from PBMCs. These receptors were collected from a human donor in good health.

The rearrangement links TRBV28 to TRBJ2-7; 9 bases line up with TRBD1. Germline-derived CDR1 and CDR2 are MDHEN and SYDVKM. Trimming at V came to 5 bases and at J to 4 bases, leaving 9 bases not matched to a gene. This CDR3 region has 15 residues. CDR3 nucleotides: TGTGCCAGCAGTATCACCCGGGACAGGGTGTACGAGCAGTACTTC. Its translation: CASSITRDRVYEQYF.

The chain carries TRBV6-5 and TRBJ2-1, with D hard to call. CDR1 MNHEY and CDR2 SVGAGI come from the germline V gene. V shed 2 bases and J shed 9 bases, with 11 bases lying between them. CDR3 length: 13 amino acids. This CDR3 is CASSYARSTEQFF. In DNA, the CDR3 is TGTGCCAGCAGTTACGCCCGGAGCACTGAGCAGTTCTTC.

The chain is built from TRBV19 and TRBJ2-7; tentative D call: TRBD1 (6 bases). The V and J ends lost 4 bases and 7 bases respectively, with 17 bases between them. CDR3 length equals 14 residues. Germline V gene data show CDR1 as LNHDA and CDR2 as SQIVND (reference sequence). The CDR3 bases are TGTGCCAGTAGTACCCAGGGACATATGGGTGAGCAGTACTTC. It translates to CASSTQGHMGEQYF.

This chain links TRBV30 with TRBJ1-5; no definite D call. This CDR3 region has 13 residues. Germline CDR1 is GTSNPN and CDR2 is SVGIG (reference sequence). Trimming left V 3 bases short and J 5 bases short, with 11 bases between. Written as DNA, the CDR3 is TGTGCCTGGAGGGGTCAGCAGGATCAGCCCCAGCATTTT. As protein: CAWRGQQDQPQHF.

This clone is a singleton in its sample. The CDR3 is CASSQSTITGELFF. The CDR3 nucleotides are TGTGCCAGCAGCCAAAGCACTATTACCGGGGAGCTGTTTTTT. The V gene is TRBV4-2, the J gene TRBJ2-2; no reliable D call. The CDR3 covers 14 residues. Trimming shortened V by 2 bases and J by 5 bases, and 9 bases separated the two germline ends. Germline V gene sequence: CDR1 LGHNA, CDR2 YNFKEQ.

J is TRBJ1-2 and V is TRBV6-5; the D is unclear. CDR3 size: 14 residues. V was shortened by 7 bases and J by 5 bases, with 17 bases between the two germline ends. The germline V gene has CDR1 MNHEY and CDR2 SVGAGI. CDR3 coding DNA: TGTGCCAGCACCCCCCTACAGAACCTATATGGCTACACCTTC. Encoded protein: CASTPLQNLYGYTF.

The CDR3 DNA sequence: TGTGCCAGCAGCGTATCCACTAGCGGGGTTCCCGGGGCCAACGTCCTGACTTTC. Residues: CASSVSTSGVPGANVLTF. This chain uses TRBV9 with TRBJ2-6, with 10 bases lining up with TRBD2. With 1 base clipped from V and 4 bases from J, the junction kept 8 bases outside the gene matches. Per germline, CDR1 SGDLS and CDR2 YYNGEE. This CDR3 contains 18 residues.

The rearrangement uses TRBV28 and TRBJ2-1; D gene unclear. The ends were cut back, 6 bases at V and 0 bases at J, with 9 bases in the middle. CDR3 size: 14 residues. Germline loops: CDR1 MDHEN, CDR2 SYDVKM. The CDR3 bases are TGTGCCAGCAGCTTCGAGAGCTCCTACAATGAGCAGTTCTTC. Amino acids: CASSFESSYNEQFF. The complete variable domain, with remaining parts taken from reference TRBV28 and TRBJ2-1, reads DVKVTQSSRYLVKRTGEKVFLECVQDMDHENMFWYRQDPGLGLRLIYFSYDVKMKEKGDIPEGYSVSREKKERFSLILESASTNQTSMYLCASSFESSYNEQFFGPGTRLTVL.

The CDR3 protein is CASSRVTGKREQYF. The CDR3, as DNA: TGTGCCAGCAGTCGCGTGACAGGCAAGCGCGAGCAGTACTTC. The chain links TRBV11-2 to TRBJ2-7; D is perhaps TRBD1 (6 bases). CDR1 is SGHAT, CDR2 FQNNGV, per germline. V shed 6 bases and J shed 6 bases, with 18 bases lying between them. The CDR3 has 14 residues.

Comments on this clone: At one end, the junction sequence differs from germline, possibly due to a read error. The chain employs TRBV29-1 and TRBJ2-2; 11 bases match TRBD1. The CDR3 runs 14 residues. Germline CDR1 SQVTM, CDR2 ANQGSEA. CDR3 bases: TGCAGCGCTTGGGACAGGGGGAACGCCGGGGAGCTGTTTTTT. Translation gives CSAWDRGNAGELFF.

This clone was counted a single time. The rearrangement links TRBV11-1 to TRBJ1-2; no reliable D call. Germline assignment: CDR1 SGHAT and CDR2 FQDESV (reference sequence). The germline V and J ends were trimmed by 1 base and 4 bases, with 13 bases remaining between them. The CDR3 spans 15 residues. In DNA form, the CDR3 reads TGTGCCAGCAGCTTAGACAGTGAGAGTATCTATGGCTACACCTTC. Protein sequence: CASSLDSESIYGYTF.

This clone was observed a single time. This rearrangement joins TRBV7-2 to TRBJ2-1, with 9 bases matching TRBD2. Per the germline V gene, CDR1 is SGHTA and CDR2 is FQGNSA. V lost 4 bases, J lost 1 base, and 2 bases stayed unmatched. The CDR3 is made up of 15 amino acids. The CDR3 here is CASSSSGISYNEQFF. CDR3 DNA sequence: TGTGCCAGCAGCTCTAGCGGGATATCCTACAATGAGCAGTTCTTC.

The chain carries TRBV5-1 and TRBJ2-7; D is possibly TRBD2 (6 bases). There are 13 residues in the CDR3. V lost 4 bases and J 1 base, leaving 9 bases between the germline ends. Germline CDR1 reads SGHRS; CDR2 reads YFSETQ. The CDR3 region has the DNA TGCGCCAGCAGCCCCGGGGGATCCTACGAGCAGTACTTC. Its protein is CASSPGGSYEQYF.

V gene TRBV27 combines with J gene TRBJ2-1; a weak D match, TRBD2 (7 bases). The CDR3 is made up of 15 amino acids. The germline V gene has CDR1 MNHEY and CDR2 SMNVEV (reference sequence). V was trimmed by 2 bases and J by 4 bases, leaving 12 bases between them. CDR3 amino acids: CASSLGGGQYNEQFF. Here the CDR3 DNA reads TGTGCCAGCAGTTTAGGGGGGGGACAATACAATGAGCAGTTCTTC.

V gene TRBV10-3 combines with J gene TRBJ2-1; D is ambiguous. With 5 bases removed from V and 4 bases from J, the gap between germline ends came to 9 bases. This CDR3 spans 13 amino acids. Germline assignment: CDR1 ENHRY and CDR2 SYGVKD. The DNA for the CDR3 is TGTGCCATCAGTTCCCAGGTATACAATGAGCAGTTCTTC. Its protein is CAISSQVYNEQFF.

CDR3 in DNA: TGTGCCAGCAGCTTAGGCCTCCGGACAGGGAAGGTTCGAGCTTTCTTT. The encoded protein is CASSLGLRTGKVRAFF. The rearrangement links TRBV5-8 to TRBJ1-1, with TRBD1 matching over 8 bases. The CDR3 runs 16 residues. In germline, CDR1 is SGHTS, CDR2 YDEGEE. The V segment lost 2 bases and the J segment 10 bases; nucleotides outside the gene matches: 16. The full variable domain, its missing parts supplied by reference TRBV5-8 and TRBJ1-1, is EAGVTQSPTHLIKTRGQQATLRCSPISGHTSVYWYQQALGLGLQFLLWYDEGEERNRGNFPPRFSGRQFPNYSSELNVNALELEDSALYLCASSLGLRTGKVRAFFGQGTRLTVV.